These 13 T cell receptor beta chains were sequenced from one sample in a study of T cells in women clearing cervical HPV infection. Sequencing used immunoSEQ multiplex PCR; TCRdb keeps in-frame clones, though not all of them. The sample totals 15,000 to 20,000 clones. Sequenced sample: blood buffy coat. These receptor sequences come from a woman aged 18-70 years with a cervical HPV16 infection that either progressed to CIN3+ or cleared (not recorded which).

A remark on this clone: From the germline J gene comes the end of the CDR3, since the read stops 3 residues before it. V gene TRBV7-3 combines with J gene TRBJ2-5, with D possibly TRBD2 on 7 matching bases. This CDR3 comprises 15 residues. Germline V CDR1 and CDR2: SGHTA, FQGTGA. Trimming pared 0 bases from V and 5 bases from J, leaving 13 bases between. CDR3 DNA (partial): TGTGCCAGCAGCTTAACGGGGAGGGGGTGGGAGACC. This sequence encodes CASSLTGRGWET. The whole CDR3 protein reads CASSLTGRGWETQYF. The full variable domain, in which reference TRBV7-3 and TRBJ2-5 provide the parts outside the CDR3, is GAGVSQTPSNKVTEKGKYVELRCDPISGHTALYWYRQSLGQGPEFLIYFQGTGAADDSGLPNDRFFAVRPEGSVSTLKIQRTERGDSAVYLCASSLTGRGWETQYFGPGTRLLVL.

As concerns this clone: From the germline J gene comes the end of the CDR3, since the read stops 3 residues before it. The chain couples TRBV6-2 or TRBV6-3 to TRBJ2-3, with TRBD2 matching over 7 bases. Losses at the gene ends were 7 bases for V and 1 base for J; bases not matched to a gene: 5. Germline CDR1 reads MNHEY; CDR2 reads SVGEGT. The CDR3 is 14 amino acids. The CDR3 region is CASTLGGGTDTQYF. The sequenced part of the CDR3 DNA is TGTGCCAGCACTCTTGGGGGGGGCACAGATACG.

A note on this clone: Coverage ceases 3 residues before the CDR3 finishes, and the germline J gene fills in the end. V is TRBV7-6 and J is TRBJ1-1, with D maybe TRBD1 (6 bases). This CDR3 has 15 amino acids. The V gene's germline CDR1 is SGHVS and CDR2 FNYEAQ. The part of the CDR3 DNA that was read is TGTGCCAGCAGCTTGCGACAGGCATGGGCAGATACG. Translation gives CASSLRQAWADT. The entire CDR3 reads CASSLRQAWADTAFF.

Comment on this clone: The observed sequence ends 3 residues before the CDR3 terminus, with the missing tail filled in from the germline J gene. The chain has TRBV18 and TRBJ1-2, with 7 bases aligning to TRBD1. Germline loops: CDR1 KGHSH, CDR2 LQKENI. The CDR3 loop spans 17 amino acids. The CDR3 region is CASSPPVRDRVYNDYTF. Incomplete CDR3 DNA: TGTGCCAGCTCACCACCGGTGAGGGACAGAGTCTACAATGAC.

As for this clone: Read sequence stops 3 residues before the CDR3 end, and the germline J gene provides the missing end. The chain joins TRBV23-1 to TRBJ1-2; D possibly corresponds to TRBD1 (6 bases). TRBV23-1 counts as an open reading frame of uncertain function. The CDR3 totals 14 residues. CDR3 bases read: TGCGCCAGCAGTCCTGATAGGACAGAGGGCGAC. Residues: CASSPDRTEGD. The whole CDR3 sequence reads CASSPDRTEGDYTF.

In the case of this clone: The CDR3 extends 3 residues past the end of the read, so its final part is completed from the germline J gene. The chain is built from TRBV20-1 and TRBJ2-3; 13 positions match TRBD2. V trimming: 3 bases; J trimming: 3 bases; junction bases outside the gene matches: 12. Germline assignment: CDR1 DFQATT and CDR2 SNEGSKA (reference sequence). This CDR3 spans 18 amino acids. Incomplete CDR3 DNA: TGCAGTGCTAGCCCAACTAGCGGGGGGGCTGGATTTACAGATACG. It is translated as CSASPTSGGAGFTDT. The CDR3 as a whole reads CSASPTSGGAGFTDTQYF.

Comments on this clone: From the germline J gene comes the end of the CDR3, since the read stops 3 residues before it. The J gene is TRBJ2-3, the V gene TRBV11-1; 9 nucleotides match TRBD2. The V gene end was trimmed by 5 bases and the J gene end by 2 bases; junction bases not matched to a gene: 5. The CDR3 has 15 residues. Per the germline V gene, CDR1 is SGHAT and CDR2 is FQDESV (reference sequence). The sequenced CDR3 bases are TGTGCCAGCAGCGAGCGGGGGGTTTCCACAGATACG. This encodes CASSERGVSTDT. From start to end, the CDR3 is CASSERGVSTDTQYF.

Remarks on this clone: The read ends 3 residues shy of where the CDR3 ends; the end is completed using the germline J gene. The gene calls are TRBV18 and TRBJ1-2; D remains unclear. Germline V CDR1 and CDR2: KGHSH, LQKENI. The CDR3 length is 15 residues. CDR3 protein: CASSPQTASTDTYTF. The CDR3 bases that were read are TGTGCCAGCTCACCACAGACGGCTAGCACAGATACC.

As regards this clone: The read halts 3 residues ahead of the CDR3 end, with the missing end drawn from the germline J gene. The J gene is TRBJ2-3, the V gene TRBV19; maybe TRBD2 (6 bases). The V and J ends lost 7 bases and 5 bases respectively, with 16 bases between them. CDR3 length: 14 amino acids. The germline gives CDR1 LNHDA, CDR2 SQIVND (reference sequence). CDR3: CASTSSWRGDTQYF. The CDR3 bases that were read are TGTGCCAGTACCTCCTCCTGGAGGGGAGATACG.

The CDR3 bases that were read are TGCGCCAGCAGCTTGGCTCAGAGCTACGAG. Protein: CASSLAQSYE. The full CDR3 reads CASSLAQSYEQYF. This chain connects TRBV5-1 to TRBJ2-7, with no clear D. Read coverage stops 3 residues before the CDR3 terminus; the germline J gene supplies the remainder. Germline lookup yields CDR1 SGHRS and CDR2 YFSETQ. The germline V and J ends were trimmed by 0 bases and 3 bases, with 7 bases remaining between them. This CDR3 is built from 13 residues.

As to this clone: The read halts 3 residues ahead of the CDR3 end, with the missing end drawn from the germline J gene. V gene TRBV6-2 or TRBV6-3 combines with J gene TRBJ1-2; tentatively, D is TRBD1 (6 bases). The CDR3 covers 12 residues. The V gene's germline CDR1 is MNHEY and CDR2 SVGEGT. V was pared by 5 bases and J by 4 bases, with 8 bases between. Incomplete CDR3 DNA: TGTGCCAGCAGTAGACAGGCCTATGGC. It is translated as CASSRQAYG. The CDR3 in full is CASSRQAYGYTF.

Of note for this clone: Read data end 3 residues before the CDR3 end; the end is taken from the germline J gene. V and J are TRBV5-5 and TRBJ2-2, with D uncertain. The germline CDR1 and CDR2 sequences are SGHKS and YYEKEE (reference sequence). V was clipped by 0 bases and J by 1 base, with 7 bases between them. CDR3 length: 15 residues. CDR3 DNA (partial): TGTGCCAGCAGCTTGGTGCCACAGAACACCGGGGAG. It yields the protein CASSLVPQNTGE. The entire CDR3 is CASSLVPQNTGELFF. Variable domain in full (rest from reference TRBV5-5 and TRBJ2-2): DAGVTQSPTHLIKTRGQQVTLRCSPISGHKSVSWYQQVLGQGPQFIFQYYEKEERGRGNFPDRFSARQFPNYSSELNVNALLLGDSALYLCASSLVPQNTGELFFGEGSRLTVL.

In regard to this clone: The read ends 3 residues early relative to the CDR3; the germline J gene fills the gap. This sequence joins TRBV18 and TRBJ1-2; TRBD1 is a possible D gene (5 bases). This CDR3 spans 14 amino acids. Germline V gives CDR1 KGHSH, CDR2 LQKENI. CDR3 in amino acids: CASSPTEPTDTYTF. The CDR3 DNA, read in part, is TGTGCCAGCTCGCCGACAGAGCCCACAGATACC.